The 32 T cell receptor beta chains below were found in one sample sequenced in a study of PD-1 blockade in classical Hodgkin lymphoma. The table came from immunoSEQ multiplex PCR; TCRdb's copy has only in-frame clones and leaves some out. The sample yields about 6,400 clones, 86% seen once. As to time point: cycle 4 day 1 (C4D1), after less than 7 weeks of nivolumab. No patient escaped relapse after autologous stem cell transplantation, and brentuximab vedotin exposure varied. It was by magnetic negative selection that CD4+ T cells were purified from thawed PBMCs. The specimen was CD4+ T cells from blood, collected before the fourth cycle of nivolumab. All receptors derive from a human donor with classical Hodgkin lymphoma.

The rearrangement uses TRBV6-6 and TRBJ2-7; 10 nucleotides match TRBD2. Germline V CDR1 and CDR2: MNHNY, SVGAGI (reference sequence). The CDR3 is 15 amino acids. V was pared by 5 bases and J by 5 bases, with 9 bases of the junction left unmatched. CDR3 nucleotide sequence: TGTGCCAGCAGTCCCCCTCTAGCGGGAGTTAACGAGCAGTACTTC. Amino acids: CASSPPLAGVNEQYF.

This rearrangement joins TRBV30 to TRBJ1-2; D is possibly TRBD1 (6 bases). The V gene's germline CDR1 is GTSNPN and CDR2 SVGIG (reference sequence). CDR3 length equals 13 residues. V lost 4 bases, J lost 5 bases, and 14 bases lay in between. In DNA form, the CDR3 reads TGTGCCTGGACCAGGGGATTCGGGTATGGCTACACCTTC. Translated, it gives CAWTRGFGYGYTF. Looking up the rest from reference TRBV30 and TRBJ1-2 gives the full variable domain: SQTIHQWPATLVQPVGSPLSLECTVEGTSNPNLYWYRQAAGRGLQLLFYSVGIGQISSEVPQNLSASRPQDRQFILSSKKLLLSDSGFYLCAWTRGFGYGYTFGSGTRLTVV.

This chain links TRBV29-1 with TRBJ1-1; 9 bases agree with TRBD1. Germline V gives CDR1 SQVTM, CDR2 ANQGSEA. The CDR3 consists of 13 residues. V lost 7 bases and J lost 1; bases outside the gene matches: 4. CDR3 in DNA: TGCAGCGCTAAGGGACAGGGGAACACTGAAGCTTTCTTT. Protein: CSAKGQGNTEAFF.

V and J are TRBV6-5 and TRBJ1-3; TRBD1 aligns across 10 bases. The ends lost 6 bases at V and 2 bases at J; junction bases unmatched: 4. The CDR3 consists of 15 residues. Germline CDR1 reads MNHEY; CDR2 reads SVGAGI. The CDR3 spells CASSSGQGTGNTIYF. The CDR3 coding sequence is TGTGCCAGCAGCTCGGGACAGGGGACTGGAAACACCATATATTTT.

The chain combines TRBV19 with TRBJ2-7, with 9 nucleotides matching TRBD1. Germline-derived CDR1 and CDR2 are LNHDA and SQIVND (reference sequence). CDR3 size: 15 residues. With 5 bases clipped from V and 2 bases from J, the junction kept 7 bases outside the gene matches. DNA for the CDR3: TGTGCCAGTAGTGTGGCGGGGACAGGGACCTACGAGCAGTACTTC. Translated, it gives CASSVAGTGTYEQYF.

This clone was counted a single time. As DNA, the CDR3 is TGTGCCAGCAGCTTAGTCCCCCTGTTAGAGACCCAGTACTTC. This encodes CASSLVPLLETQYF. This chain links TRBV11-1 with TRBJ2-5; no definite D call. The CDR3 has 14 amino acids. Per the germline V gene, CDR1 is SGHAT and CDR2 is FQDESV (reference sequence). The V and J ends lost 1 base and 4 bases respectively, with 10 bases between them.

The chain is built from TRBV7-9 and TRBJ1-2; TRBD1 aligns across 8 bases. Unmatched junction bases numbered 6, after V lost 4 bases and J lost 2 bases. CDR3 length: 15 amino acids. Germline V CDR1 and CDR2: SEHNR, FQNEAQ (reference sequence). CDR3: CASSSKTGANYGYTF. Here the CDR3 DNA reads TGTGCCAGCAGCTCCAAGACAGGGGCAAACTATGGCTACACCTTC.

This clone was detected once. V and J are TRBV19 and TRBJ1-1; D is unresolved. The CDR3 spans 13 residues. Trimming cost V 5 bases and J 0 bases, with 7 bases left between them. Germline CDR1 and CDR2: LNHDA and SQIVND (reference sequence). The CDR3 reads CASSAGMNTEAFF. The CDR3 nucleotides are TGTGCCAGTAGTGCCGGGATGAACACTGAAGCTTTCTTT.

This clone has a single count. The chain joins TRBV6-1 to TRBJ1-3, with D maybe TRBD1 (6 bases). Germline CDR1 and CDR2: MNHNS and SASEGT. The CDR3 consists of 16 residues. The V and J ends lost 4 bases and 8 bases respectively, with 21 bases between them. The CDR3 DNA reads as TGTGCCAGCAGTGTGCGTGGAAGGACAGACTTGGACACCATATATTTT. Translating it yields CASSVRGRTDLDTIYF.

The CDR3 nucleotides read TGTGCCAGCAGCTCCCTTCGGACAAACCTCGGGGCTTCACCCCTCCACTTT. This encodes CASSSLRTNLGASPLHF. The chain employs TRBV11-2 and TRBJ1-6, with D possibly matching TRBD1 (5 bases). Trimming cost V 4 bases and J 9 bases, with 22 bases left between them. The germline V gene has CDR1 SGHAT and CDR2 FQNNGV. The length of the CDR3 is 17 residues. Drawing the rest from reference TRBV11-2 and TRBJ1-6, the complete variable domain is EAGVAQSPRYKIIEKRQSVAFWCNPISGHATLYWYQQILGQGPKLLIQFQNNGVVDDSQLPKDRFSAERLKGVDSTLKIQPAKLEDSAVYLCASSSLRTNLGASPLHFGNGTRLTVT.

This chain uses TRBV15 with TRBJ1-5; D call uncertain. V was clipped by 5 bases and J by 1 base, with 9 bases between them. CDR1 is LNHNV and CDR2 is YYDKDF in the germline V gene (reference sequence). The CDR3 has 14 amino acids. The CDR3, as DNA: TGTGCCACCAGCTTTTATTTAAGCAATCAGCCCCAGCATTTT. Protein sequence: CATSFYLSNQPQHF.

The J gene is TRBJ1-4, the V gene TRBV7-6; TRBD1 agrees at 7 bases. The trim removed 5 bases at V and 3 bases at J, leaving 12 bases unmatched. The CDR3 loop spans 17 amino acids. Germline CDR1 and CDR2: SGHVS and FNYEAQ. CDR3 in DNA: TGTGCCAGCAGCCCCGACAGGGTTGGATTGTCTAATGAAAAACTGTTTTTT. This codes for CASSPDRVGLSNEKLFF.

V and J are TRBV20-1 and TRBJ1-1, with D possibly matching TRBD1 (6 bases). Germline CDR1 is DFQATT and CDR2 is SNEGSKA (reference sequence). Trimming removed 5 bases from V and 4 bases from J, with 8 bases in between. The CDR3 runs 11 residues. The CDR3 here is CSAGQSTEAFF. The CDR3 DNA follows: TGCAGTGCTGGACAGAGCACTGAAGCTTTCTTT.

The chain uses TRBV11-2 and TRBJ2-1; the D gene is possibly TRBD2 (6 bases). Germline CDR1 is SGHAT and CDR2 is FQNNGV. This CDR3 spans 14 amino acids. Trimming cost V 10 bases and J 7 bases, with 20 bases left between them. The CDR3 reads CATEGIAARNEQFF. In DNA form, the CDR3 reads TGTGCCACCGAGGGGATAGCGGCCCGGAATGAGCAGTTCTTC.

The chain joins TRBV7-8 to TRBJ1-4; D may be TRBD1 (6 bases). The germline CDR1 and CDR2 sequences are SGHVS and FQNEAQ. V dropped 1 base and J dropped 7 bases, with 16 bases sitting between them. This CDR3 has 16 amino acids. The CDR3 is CASSLVTEGEGEKLFF. CDR3 nucleotide sequence: TGTGCCAGCAGCTTAGTTACGGAGGGGGAGGGTGAAAAACTGTTTTTT.

The rearrangement uses TRBV5-8 and TRBJ1-1; TRBD1 is a possible D gene (6 bases). Germline CDR1 SGHTS, CDR2 YDEGEE. V lost 1 base, J lost 2 bases, and 15 bases lay in between. The CDR3 totals 16 residues. The CDR3, as DNA: TGTGCCAGCAGCTTGAGGTCCACAGGGCGAAACACTGAAGCTTTCTTT. It translates to CASSLRSTGRNTEAFF. Looking up the rest from reference TRBV5-8 and TRBJ1-1 gives the full variable domain: EAGVTQSPTHLIKTRGQQATLRCSPISGHTSVYWYQQALGLGLQFLLWYDEGEERNRGNFPPRFSGRQFPNYSSELNVNALELEDSALYLCASSLRSTGRNTEAFFGQGTRLTVV.

This clone was found a few times. The chain carries TRBV6-4 and TRBJ1-3; D uncertain. The CDR3 runs 15 residues. Germline V CDR1 and CDR2: MRHNA, SNTAGT. The ends were cut back, 2 bases at V and 4 bases at J, with 12 bases in the middle. The CDR3, as DNA: TGTGCCAGCAGTGACCCGACTCCACACGGAAACACCATATATTTT. It encodes CASSDPTPHGNTIYF.

This clone appeared a few times. This chain links TRBV10-1 with TRBJ1-2; 10 bases agree with TRBD1. Germline V gene sequence: CDR1 WNHNN, CDR2 SYGVQD (reference sequence). This CDR3 is built from 15 residues. V lost 3 bases, J lost 2 bases, and 3 bases stayed unmatched. CDR3 sequence: CASSDPGQGNYGYTF. In DNA form, the CDR3 reads TGCGCCAGCAGTGACCCGGGACAGGGGAACTATGGCTACACCTTC.

This chain links TRBV9 with TRBJ2-7; TRBD2 aligns across 7 bases. The germline gives CDR1 SGDLS, CDR2 YYNGEE. V was pared by 0 bases and J by 0 bases, with 6 bases of the junction left unmatched. The CDR3 runs to 16 residues. In DNA, the CDR3 is TGTGCCAGCAGCGTAGGGAGCGGGGCGAGCTCCTACGAGCAGTACTTC. The encoded protein is CASSVGSGASSYEQYF.

The gene calls are TRBV21-1 and TRBJ2-7; TRBD1, the D gene given by the table, was not confirmed from the DNA. TRBV21-1 is noted as a pseudogene. CDR3 size: 16 residues. The CDR3 DNA is TGTGCCAGCAGCAAAGGAGTGTGGGCATGGGTCTACGAGCAGTACTTC. Encoded protein: CASSKGVWAWVYEQYF.

The chain is built from TRBV19 and TRBJ2-7, with 8 bases lining up with TRBD1. This CDR3 is 14 amino acids long. Germline V lookup: CDR1 LNHDA, CDR2 SQIVND (reference sequence). V trimming: 3 bases; J trimming: 7 bases; junction bases outside the gene matches: 8. Here the CDR3 reads CASSIDRGDFEQYF. The CDR3 nucleotides read TGTGCCAGTAGTATTGACAGGGGAGATTTTGAGCAGTACTTC.

The chain has TRBV18 and TRBJ1-4; no clear D. The ends were cut back, 7 bases at V and 5 bases at J, with 11 bases in the middle. The CDR3 runs 13 residues. The germline CDR1 and CDR2 sequences are KGHSH and LQKENI. CDR3 coding DNA: TGTGCCAGCTACCAAGCAGGAAATGAAAAACTGTTTTTT. As protein: CASYQAGNEKLFF.

The chain has TRBV7-2 and TRBJ1-2; D might be TRBD1 (5 bases). With 6 bases removed from V and 4 bases from J, the gap between germline ends came to 15 bases. The CDR3 is made up of 14 amino acids. Germline V gene lookup returns CDR1 SGHTA and CDR2 FQGNSA. CDR3 in DNA: TGTGCCAGCAGTCAAAGGTCAGGGACCTATGGCTACACCTTC. As protein: CASSQRSGTYGYTF.

This chain links TRBV10-3 with TRBJ1-4; 9 positions match TRBD1. This CDR3 contains 14 residues. V gave up 6 bases and J gave up 8 bases; unmatched junction bases: 7. Germline V gene lookup returns CDR1 ENHRY and CDR2 SYGVKD. CDR3 residues: CAISLGQGEEKLFF. In DNA, the CDR3 is TGTGCCATCAGCCTGGGACAGGGTGAGGAAAAACTGTTTTTT.

The chain couples TRBV9 to TRBJ1-6, with D hard to call. The germline V gene has CDR1 SGDLS and CDR2 YYNGEE. Deletions cut 0 bases from V and 8 bases from J, with 9 bases between. The CDR3 extends over 14 amino acids. The CDR3 is CASSVGIRDSPLHF. As DNA, the CDR3 is TGTGCCAGCAGCGTAGGGATAAGGGATTCACCCCTCCACTTT.

The chain combines TRBV7-9 with TRBJ2-3; a weak D match, TRBD2 (6 bases). CDR3 size: 16 residues. V lost 1 base and J lost 3, with 14 bases in between. Germline V gene lookup returns CDR1 SEHNR and CDR2 FQNEAQ (reference sequence). In nucleotides, the CDR3 is TGTGCCAGCAGCTTAGGGATTGGGGGGAGGACAGATACGCAGTATTTT. As protein: CASSLGIGGRTDTQYF.

This chain uses TRBV7-9 with TRBJ2-4; TRBD1 aligns across 8 bases. The length of the CDR3 is 17 residues. Germline loops: CDR1 SEHNR, CDR2 FQNEAQ (reference sequence). V gave up 3 bases and J gave up 1 base; unmatched junction bases: 8. The CDR3 here is CASSLPFRQGAKNIQYF. The CDR3 bases are TGTGCCAGCAGCTTGCCCTTTAGACAGGGGGCCAAAAACATTCAGTACTTC.

CDR3 DNA sequence: TGTGCCAGCAGCTTACGGGGGCGCTTTAATAATTCACCCCTCCACTTT. Its translation is CASSLRGRFNNSPLHF. The J gene is TRBJ1-6, the V gene TRBV7-2, with D possibly TRBD1 on 6 matching bases. Germline CDR1 is SGHTA and CDR2 is FQGNSA. V gave up 2 bases and J gave up 5 bases, with 13 bases separating them. The CDR3 totals 16 residues.

The chain combines TRBV30 with TRBJ1-6; D not resolved. The CDR3 is 16 amino acids. The ends were cut back, 5 bases at V and 10 bases at J, with 24 bases in the middle. Germline V CDR1 and CDR2: GTSNPN, SVGIG (reference sequence). The DNA for the CDR3 is TGTGCCTGGCGCCGGGGATTGGGTATAATAGACTCACCCCTCCACTTT. Amino acid sequence: CAWRRGLGIIDSPLHF.

The V and J genes are TRBV11-2 and TRBJ2-1, with TRBD2 matching 11 bases. The V segment lost 1 base and the J segment 8 bases; nucleotides outside the gene matches: 4. This CDR3 is 15 amino acids long. CDR1 SGHAT and CDR2 FQNNGV come from the germline V gene. This CDR3 reads CASSLVSGRGHEQFF. For the CDR3, the DNA is TGTGCCAGCAGCTTAGTTAGCGGGAGGGGTCATGAGCAGTTCTTC.

The chain employs TRBV7-3 and TRBJ2-2; D possibly uses TRBD1 or TRBD2 (6 bases each). The length of the CDR3 is 15 residues. Trimming stripped 3 bases from V and 0 bases from J, with 8 bases between. Germline V gene data show CDR1 as SGHTA and CDR2 as FQGTGA. DNA for the CDR3: TGTGCCAGCAGCTTCGGGGGCTCGAACACCGGGGAGCTGTTTTTT. Translation: CASSFGGSNTGELFF.

This sequence joins TRBV7-9 and TRBJ2-7; tentatively, D is TRBD1 (5 bases). V was shortened by 5 bases and J by 8 bases, with 16 bases between the two germline ends. CDR1 and CDR2 from the germline V gene are SEHNR and FQNEAQ (reference sequence). The CDR3 loop spans 13 amino acids. The CDR3 reads CASSKAGLPQQYF. CDR3 nucleotide sequence: TGTGCCAGCAGCAAGGCAGGGTTGCCCCAGCAGTACTTC.